This entry describes one T cell receptor beta chain. These data originate in a study of Graves' ophthalmopathy and Graves' hyperthyroidism. Researchers took RNA transcripts and amplified TCR beta CDR3 regions from them. An opening RT-PCR round employed HTBI primers and preceded a second-round multiplex PCR. A single record per CDR3 protein comes from TCRdb applying MiXCR to the multiplex PCR reads. Found here are about 480,000 distinct CDR3 sequences, approximately 14% of them singletons; the top ten hold 9.8%. The sequence derives from a woman aged 25-40 years with Graves' ophthalmopathy. Specimen: blood.

The CDR3 protein is CASFPAGGLSYEQYF. CDR3 DNA sequence: TGTGCCAGCTTTCCAGCGGGGGGATTATCCTACGAGCAGTACTTC. V is TRBV28 and J is TRBJ2-7, with 9 bases that match TRBD2. Germline V gives CDR1 MDHEN, CDR2 SYDVKM. This CDR3 comprises 15 residues. V trimming: 8 bases; J trimming: 1 base; junction bases outside the gene matches: 9. Full variable domain (rest looked up from reference TRBV28 and TRBJ2-7): DVKVTQSSRYLVKRTGEKVFLECVQDMDHENMFWYRQDPGLGLRLIYFSYDVKMKEKGDIPEGYSVSREKKERFSLILESASTNQTSMYLCASFPAGGLSYEQYFGPGTRLTVT.